Presented here are 14 T cell receptor beta chains from one specimen sequenced in a study of blood T cell repertoires in COVID-19. Measured with immunoSEQ multiplex PCR; TCRdb has only the in-frame clones, and not every one. This sample has 100,000 or so clones, with roughly 92% found just once. Sequencing input: peripheral blood. All receptors derive from a man between 65 and 85 years old with acute or convalescent COVID-19.

The V call is TRBV6-5, the J call TRBJ2-2, with 7 bases fitting TRBD2. The CDR3 contains 15 residues. V lost 3 bases and J lost 4; bases outside the gene matches: 5. Germline V gene sequence: CDR1 MNHEY, CDR2 SVGAGI. CDR3 region: CASSYAGDSTGELFF. DNA of the CDR3: TGTGCCAGCAGTTATGCGGGAGATAGCACCGGGGAGCTGTTTTTT.

CDR3 loop: CASSPGRSYEQYF. CDR3 sequence (DNA): TGTGCCAGCTCACCAGGGCGATCCTACGAGCAGTACTTC. The gene calls are TRBV18 and TRBJ2-7; D uncertain. The CDR3 extends over 13 amino acids. The V gene lost 2 bases and the J gene lost 1 base, with 6 bases spanning the gap. Germline V gene data show CDR1 as KGHSH and CDR2 as LQKENI.

This rearrangement joins TRBV28 to TRBJ1-2; unclear D gene. The CDR3 consists of 12 residues. Trimming took 2 bases from V and 8 from J, leaving 9 bases between them. Germline V gene lookup returns CDR1 MDHEN and CDR2 SYDVKM. In nucleotides, the CDR3 is TGTGCCAGCAGTTTAGGGCCTCGAGGCTACACCTTC. Amino acids: CASSLGPRGYTF.

The chain couples TRBV10-3 to TRBJ2-7, with 8 bases identical to TRBD2. V shed 2 bases and J 2 bases; nucleotides not matched to a gene: 5. Germline V gives CDR1 ENHRY, CDR2 SYGVKD. The CDR3 consists of 15 residues. DNA of the CDR3: TGTGCCATCAGTGAGGGTAGCGGGACCACCTACGAGCAGTACTTC. Residues: CAISEGSGTTYEQYF.

This clone was counted between two and nine times. The CDR3 sequence is CASSLMVGEGHGEQFF. CDR3 DNA: TGTGCCAGCAGTTTAATGGTCGGGGAGGGCCACGGTGAGCAGTTCTTC. The chain recombines TRBV28 with TRBJ2-1, with TRBD2 matching over 7 bases. Germline V lookup: CDR1 MDHEN, CDR2 SYDVKM. The length of the CDR3 is 16 residues. The ends lost 2 bases at V and 9 bases at J; junction bases unmatched: 13.

This clone was detected only a few times. This chain connects TRBV7-9 to TRBJ1-6; TRBD1 is a possible D gene (6 bases). V was pared by 3 bases and J by 13 bases, with 16 bases between. Germline V CDR1 and CDR2: SEHNR, FQNEAQ (reference sequence). This CDR3 has 14 amino acids. The CDR3 protein is CASSLIDRRPPLHF. DNA of the CDR3: TGTGCCAGCAGCTTGATCGACAGGCGGCCGCCCCTCCACTTT.

In DNA, the CDR3 is TGCAGTGCTAGGAGTGCCAGGGAGCAGTTCTTC. Encoded protein: CSARSAREQFF. This rearrangement joins TRBV20-1 to TRBJ2-1; D is unresolved. Germline V gives CDR1 DFQATT, CDR2 SNEGSKA (reference sequence). The CDR3 has 11 amino acids. The V end lost 3 bases, the J end lost 10 bases, and 10 bases lay between the germline ends.

This clone occurred once. The chain combines TRBV9 with TRBJ2-2; TRBD2 might be the D (6 bases). The CDR3 contains 19 residues. Looked up from germline, CDR1 is SGDLS and CDR2 is YYNGEE. V shed 4 bases and J shed 1 base, with 23 bases lying between them. CDR3 in amino acids: CASSPNFRTNLKNTGELFF. As DNA, the CDR3 is TGTGCCAGCAGCCCTAACTTTAGGACTAATCTGAAGAACACCGGGGAGCTGTTTTTT.

The CDR3 protein is CASSLQKSYTF. The CDR3 DNA reads TGTGCCAGCAGCCTACAGAAGAGCTACACCTTC. The chain couples TRBV3-1 (or the pseudogene TRBV3-2) to TRBJ1-2; no definite D call. Trimming took off 4 bases at V and 9 bases at J, with 9 bases between the two ends. The germline CDR1 and CDR2 sequences are LGHDT and YNNKEL (reference sequence). The CDR3 is 11 amino acids.

V gene TRBV28 combines with J gene TRBJ1-6; perhaps TRBD1 as D (6 bases). Trimming cost V 6 bases and J 1 base, with 10 bases left between them. CDR3 length: 15 residues. CDR1 and CDR2 (germline): MDHEN, SYDVKM. The CDR3 region has the DNA TGTGCCAGCAGGTACAGGGCTTCCTATAATTCACCCCTCCACTTT. Its translation: CASRYRASYNSPLHF.

Note on this clone: Sequence at one end of the junction differs from germline and may be a read error. J is TRBJ1-3 and V is TRBV9; no clear D. The length of the CDR3 is 15 residues. The germline V gene has CDR1 SGDLS and CDR2 YYNGEE. CDR3 in DNA: TGTGCCTGCAGCGTAGGAGCCGACTCTGGAAACACCATATATTTT. Its translation: CACSVGADSGNTIYF.

This rearrangement joins TRBV19 to TRBJ1-2, with D possibly TRBD1 on 6 matching bases. The CDR3 totals 13 residues. Trimming pared 6 bases from V and 0 bases from J, leaving 8 bases between. The germline V gene encodes CDR1 LNHDA and CDR2 SQIVND (reference sequence). CDR3 protein: CASRQGANYGYTF. The CDR3 bases are TGTGCCAGTAGACAGGGAGCTAACTATGGCTACACCTTC.

The chain couples TRBV6-6 to TRBJ2-6; D is unclear. Germline loops: CDR1 MNHNY, CDR2 SVGAGI (reference sequence). The V gene lost 6 bases and the J gene lost 5 bases, with 14 bases spanning the gap. The CDR3 spans 15 residues. The CDR3, as DNA: TGTGCCAGCAGCACTCTCCACACTAGGGCCAACGTCCTGACTTTC. Translating it yields CASSTLHTRANVLTF.

V is TRBV21-1 and J is TRBJ2-1; the listed D gene, TRBD2, was not tested against the DNA. TRBV21-1 is assigned pseudogene status. CDR3 length: 15 residues. For the CDR3, the DNA is TGTGCCAGCAGCAAGGCGGGGGGACCCTACAATGAGCAGTTCTTC. This encodes CASSKAGGPYNEQFF.